A selection of T cell receptor beta chains follows, all from one sample in a study of OX40 agonist ivuxolimab in advanced cancers. Repertoires were generated with immunoSEQ multiplex PCR, while TCRdb's copy carries only in-frame clones and drops some. Of fewer than 85,000 clones listed, 80% to 90% are singletons. The sample consisted of CD4+ or CD8+ T cells sorted from blood, taken in a trial of the OX40 agonist ivuxolimab. Receptors were obtained from an adult with an advanced solid tumor such as melanoma, head and neck, liver or kidney cancer. The conserved cysteine and the conserved F or W are not part of the CDR3 here.

V,CDR3
TRBV5-1,ASSPGDLNTEAF
TRBV30,AWSTGLAGVANEQF
TRBV5-4,ASSLTAGGAYEQY
TRBV11-2,ASSLVPYEQY
TRBV7-2,ASSLEWTRTDTQY
TRBV7-3,ASSLWNPHRSSEYEQY
TRBV2,ASRTSGSFEQY
TRBV18,ASSPYLAGDNEQF
TRBV6-6,ASRPAGNGEAF
TRBV5-6,ASSLAGSAEAF
TRBV5-6,ASSLVTNTEAF
TRBV30,AWSRAANTEAF
TRBV6-9,ASRPDTQVRETQY
TRBV5-1,ASRTETRTDTQY
TRBV6-1,ASRDMKAKNIQY
TRBV6-5,ASSYGTSGFYNEQF
TRBV6-5,ASRGVSGSSYEQY
TRBV2,ASSPYSGRSTDTQY
TRBV19,ASRYGDTEAF
TRBV6-5,ASSHYQSPDTQY
TRBV5-5,ASSFGNGYT
TRBV18,ASSATAGGFDNEQF
TRBV7-9,ASSLLAGVDTQY
TRBV27,ASSPTTGVSNQPQH
TRBV7-3,ASSSKPSGVSGNTIY
TRBV7-8,ASSSQPRGLAGNEQF
TRBV6-5,ASSYSTGANTEAF
TRBV4-2,ASSQDGPAEKLF
TRBV29-1,SVAIIRSGRASDTQY
TRBV7-9,ASSLDRAGNEKLF
TRBV28,ASSIRLGANEKLF
TRBV28,ASSDIWWTEAF
TRBV18,ASSPRAGELF
TRBV9,ASSVAQGFTSGYT
TRBV4-1,ASSQEGQGISPLH
TRBV5-4,ASSLGQGSHYEQY
TRBV9,ASSVVPSGAGDTQY
TRBV2,ASSATGFNQPQH
TRBV19,ASSMAIAGASSREQY
TRBV27,ASSFRGTGKFYEQY
TRBV11-2,ASSLDSKTEAF
TRBV2,ASSVSTGRLAGPEQY
TRBV7-2,ASSSSGYEQY
TRBV7-8,ASSLAQGKTGELF
TRBV30,AYEDRGKIFYGYT
TRBV7-3,ASSSTGPLSPDTQY
TRBV6-5,ASSYSRRDTQY
TRBV7-6,ASSLPASGAYEQY
TRBV19,ASSPFQGSEQF
TRBV5-1,ASSLVAGAYYEQY
TRBV30,AWTRSTEAF
TRBV7-3,ASSLGSREKLF
TRBV5-4,ASSPPQGDTGELF
TRBV11-2,AKPRDRGRRETQY
TRBV2,ASSQDRITGELF
TRBV2,ASKTGDSSYNEQF
TRBV11-2,ASSLRRFMNTEAF
TRBV28,ASSSGGSNYGYT
TRBV2,ASSESGRTDTQY
TRBV5-4,ASSLARDRLTYEQY